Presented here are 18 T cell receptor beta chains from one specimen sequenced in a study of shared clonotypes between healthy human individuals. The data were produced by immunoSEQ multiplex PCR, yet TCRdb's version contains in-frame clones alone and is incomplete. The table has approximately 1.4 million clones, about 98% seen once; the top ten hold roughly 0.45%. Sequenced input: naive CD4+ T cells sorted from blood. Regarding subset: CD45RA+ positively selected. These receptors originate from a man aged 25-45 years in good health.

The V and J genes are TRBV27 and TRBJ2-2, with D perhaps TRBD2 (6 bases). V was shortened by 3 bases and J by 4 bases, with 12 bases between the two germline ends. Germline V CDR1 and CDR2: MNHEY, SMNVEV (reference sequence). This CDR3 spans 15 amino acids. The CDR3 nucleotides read TGTGCCAGCAGTTTTAATCTCGGGGGCACCGGGGAGCTGTTTTTT. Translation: CASSFNLGGTGELFF.

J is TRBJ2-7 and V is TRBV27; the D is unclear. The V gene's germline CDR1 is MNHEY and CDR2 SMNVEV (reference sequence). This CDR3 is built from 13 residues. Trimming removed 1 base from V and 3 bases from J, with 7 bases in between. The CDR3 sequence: CASSLFRDYEQYF. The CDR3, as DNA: TGTGCCAGCAGTTTATTCCGCGACTACGAGCAGTACTTC.

CDR3 sequence: CASSQLGQETQYF. CDR3 in DNA: TGTGCCAGCTCGCAGCTAGGGCAAGAGACCCAGTACTTC. The chain employs TRBV18 and TRBJ2-5; D is ambiguous. The CDR3 loop spans 13 amino acids. V dropped 6 bases and J dropped 2 bases, with 10 bases sitting between them. Germline assignment: CDR1 KGHSH and CDR2 LQKENI.

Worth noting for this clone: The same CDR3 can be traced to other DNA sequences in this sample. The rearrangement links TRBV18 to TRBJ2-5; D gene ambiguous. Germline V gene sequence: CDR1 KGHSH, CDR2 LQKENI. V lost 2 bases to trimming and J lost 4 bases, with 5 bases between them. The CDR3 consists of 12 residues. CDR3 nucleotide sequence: TGTGCCAGCTCACCAAATGGAGAGACCCAGTACTTC. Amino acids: CASSPNGETQYF.

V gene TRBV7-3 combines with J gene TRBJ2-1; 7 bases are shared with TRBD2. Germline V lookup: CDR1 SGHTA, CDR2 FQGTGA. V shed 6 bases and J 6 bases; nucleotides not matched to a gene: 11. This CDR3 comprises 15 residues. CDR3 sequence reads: CASRPPGGSSNEQFF. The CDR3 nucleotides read TGTGCCAGCAGACCCCCGGGAGGATCGTCCAATGAGCAGTTCTTC.

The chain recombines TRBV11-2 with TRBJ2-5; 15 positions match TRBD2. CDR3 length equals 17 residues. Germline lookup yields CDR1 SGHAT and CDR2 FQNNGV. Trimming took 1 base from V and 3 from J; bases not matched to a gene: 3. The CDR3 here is CASSLVGLAGGEETQYF. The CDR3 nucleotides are TGTGCCAGCAGCTTAGTAGGACTAGCGGGAGGGGAAGAGACCCAGTACTTC.

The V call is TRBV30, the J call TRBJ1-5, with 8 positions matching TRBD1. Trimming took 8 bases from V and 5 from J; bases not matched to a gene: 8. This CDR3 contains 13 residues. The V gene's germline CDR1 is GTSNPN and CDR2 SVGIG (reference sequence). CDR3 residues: CATSAGGDQPQHF. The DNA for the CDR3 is TGTGCCACCTCGGCAGGGGGCGATCAGCCCCAGCATTTT.

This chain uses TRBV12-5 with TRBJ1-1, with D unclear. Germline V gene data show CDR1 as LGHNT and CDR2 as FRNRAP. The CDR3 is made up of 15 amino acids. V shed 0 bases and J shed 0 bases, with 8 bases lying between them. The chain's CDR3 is CASGLVVGLNTEAFF. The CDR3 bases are TGTGCTAGTGGTTTGGTGGTAGGGCTGAACACTGAAGCTTTCTTT.

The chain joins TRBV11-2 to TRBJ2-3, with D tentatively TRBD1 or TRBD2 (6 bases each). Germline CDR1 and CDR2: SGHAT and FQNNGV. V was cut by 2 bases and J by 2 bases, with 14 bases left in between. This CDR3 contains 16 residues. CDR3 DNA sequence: TGTGCCAGCAGCTTAAACAGGGACTCTTACACAGATACGCAGTATTTT. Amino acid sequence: CASSLNRDSYTDTQYF.

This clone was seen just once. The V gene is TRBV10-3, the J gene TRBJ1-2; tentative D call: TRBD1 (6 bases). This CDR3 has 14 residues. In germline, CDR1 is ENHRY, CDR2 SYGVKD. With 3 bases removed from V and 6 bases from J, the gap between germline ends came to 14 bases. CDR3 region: CAISDGGGKDGYTF. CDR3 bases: TGTGCCATCAGTGATGGAGGGGGGAAGGATGGCTACACCTTC.

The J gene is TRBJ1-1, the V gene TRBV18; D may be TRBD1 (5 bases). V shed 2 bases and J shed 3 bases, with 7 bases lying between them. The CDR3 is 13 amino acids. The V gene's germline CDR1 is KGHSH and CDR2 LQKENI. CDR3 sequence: CASSPKGYTEAFF. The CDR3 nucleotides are TGTGCCAGCTCACCAAAGGGGTACACTGAAGCTTTCTTT.

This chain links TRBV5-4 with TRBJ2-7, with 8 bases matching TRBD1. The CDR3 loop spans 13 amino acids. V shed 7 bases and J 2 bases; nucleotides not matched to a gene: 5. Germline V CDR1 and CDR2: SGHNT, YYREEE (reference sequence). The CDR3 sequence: CASGEQGAYEQYF. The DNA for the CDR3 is TGTGCCAGCGGGGAACAGGGGGCCTACGAGCAGTACTTC.

CDR3 DNA: TGTGCCAGCAGCTGGACTAGCGGGGACTACAATGAGCAGTTCTTC. Translation gives CASSWTSGDYNEQFF. The chain employs TRBV13 and TRBJ2-1; 12 bases are a match to TRBD2. This CDR3 is 15 amino acids long. Germline assignment: CDR1 PRHDT and CDR2 FYEKMQ (reference sequence). V trimming: 4 bases; J trimming: 3 bases; junction bases outside the gene matches: 1.

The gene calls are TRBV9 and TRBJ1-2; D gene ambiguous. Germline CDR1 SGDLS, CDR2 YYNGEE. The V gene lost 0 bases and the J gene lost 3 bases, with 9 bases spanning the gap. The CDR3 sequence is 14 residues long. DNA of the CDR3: TGTGCCAGCAGCGTAGACCCAGAATACTATGGCTACACCTTC. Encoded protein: CASSVDPEYYGYTF.

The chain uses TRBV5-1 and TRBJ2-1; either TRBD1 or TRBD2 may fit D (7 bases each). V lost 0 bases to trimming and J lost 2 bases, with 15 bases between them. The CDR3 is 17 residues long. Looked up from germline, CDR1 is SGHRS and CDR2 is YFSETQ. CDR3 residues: CASSLGSGTVAYNEQFF. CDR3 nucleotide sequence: TGCGCCAGCAGCTTGGGAAGCGGGACAGTGGCCTACAATGAGCAGTTCTTC.

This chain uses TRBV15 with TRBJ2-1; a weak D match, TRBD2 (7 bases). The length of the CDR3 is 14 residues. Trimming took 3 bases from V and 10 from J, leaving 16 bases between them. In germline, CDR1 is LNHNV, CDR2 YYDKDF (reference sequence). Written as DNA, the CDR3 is TGTGCCACCAGCAGGGCCCGGGGGGCGCGGGAGCAGTTCTTC. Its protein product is CATSRARGAREQFF.

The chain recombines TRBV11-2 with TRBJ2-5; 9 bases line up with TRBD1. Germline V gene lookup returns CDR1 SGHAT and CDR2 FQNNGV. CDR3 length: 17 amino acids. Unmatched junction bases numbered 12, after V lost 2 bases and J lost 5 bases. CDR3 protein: CASSLRHNRGRVETQYF. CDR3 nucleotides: TGTGCCAGCAGCTTACGCCACAACAGGGGGCGGGTTGAGACCCAGTACTTC.

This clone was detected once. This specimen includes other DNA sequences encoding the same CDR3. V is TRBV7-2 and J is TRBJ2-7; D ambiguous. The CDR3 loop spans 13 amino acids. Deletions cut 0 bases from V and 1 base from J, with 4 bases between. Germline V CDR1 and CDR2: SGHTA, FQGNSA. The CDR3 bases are TGTGCCAGCAGCTTAGCGGCTTCCTACGAGCAGTACTTC. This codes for CASSLAASYEQYF.